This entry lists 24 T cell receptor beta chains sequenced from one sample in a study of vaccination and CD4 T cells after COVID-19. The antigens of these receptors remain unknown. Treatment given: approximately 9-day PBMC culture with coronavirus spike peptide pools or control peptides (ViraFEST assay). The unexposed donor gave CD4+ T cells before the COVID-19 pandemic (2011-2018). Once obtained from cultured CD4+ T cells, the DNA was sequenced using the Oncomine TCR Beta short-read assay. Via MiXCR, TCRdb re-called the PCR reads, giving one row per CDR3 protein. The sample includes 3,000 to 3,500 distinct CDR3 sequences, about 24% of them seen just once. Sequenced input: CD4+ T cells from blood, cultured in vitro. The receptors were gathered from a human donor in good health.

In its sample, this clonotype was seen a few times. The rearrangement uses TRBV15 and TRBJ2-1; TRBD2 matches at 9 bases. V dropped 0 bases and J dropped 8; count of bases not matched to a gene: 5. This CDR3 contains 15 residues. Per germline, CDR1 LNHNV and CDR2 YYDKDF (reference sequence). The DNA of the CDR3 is TGTGCCACCAGCAGAGATGGCGGGAGGGCCGATGAGCAGTTCTTC. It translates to CATSRDGGRADEQFF.

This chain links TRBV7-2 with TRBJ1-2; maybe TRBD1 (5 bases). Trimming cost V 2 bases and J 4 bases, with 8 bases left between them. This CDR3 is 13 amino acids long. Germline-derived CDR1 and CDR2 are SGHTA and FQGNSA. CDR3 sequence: CASSLTGGYGYTF. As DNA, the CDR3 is TGTGCCAGCAGCTTAACGGGGGGCTATGGCTACACCTTC.

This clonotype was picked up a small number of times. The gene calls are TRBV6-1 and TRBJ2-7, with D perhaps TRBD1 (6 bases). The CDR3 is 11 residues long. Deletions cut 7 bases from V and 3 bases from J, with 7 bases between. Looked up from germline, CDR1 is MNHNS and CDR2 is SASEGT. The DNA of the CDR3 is TGTGCCAGCAAGGGGGTCTACGAGCAGTACTTC. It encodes CASKGVYEQYF.

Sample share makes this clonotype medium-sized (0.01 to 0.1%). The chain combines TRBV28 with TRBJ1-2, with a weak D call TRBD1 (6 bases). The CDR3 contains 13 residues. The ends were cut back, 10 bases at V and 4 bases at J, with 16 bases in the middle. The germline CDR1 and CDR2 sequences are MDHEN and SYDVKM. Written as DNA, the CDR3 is TGTGCCACCGGAAAGGGCAGGGGCTATGGCTACACCTTC. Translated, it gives CATGKGRGYGYTF.

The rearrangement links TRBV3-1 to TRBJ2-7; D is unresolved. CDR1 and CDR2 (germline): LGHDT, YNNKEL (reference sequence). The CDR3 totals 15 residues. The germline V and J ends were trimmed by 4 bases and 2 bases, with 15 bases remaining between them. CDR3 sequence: CASSPAIVGTYEQYF. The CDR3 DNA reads TGTGCCAGCAGCCCCGCGATTGTTGGAACCTACGAGCAGTACTTC.

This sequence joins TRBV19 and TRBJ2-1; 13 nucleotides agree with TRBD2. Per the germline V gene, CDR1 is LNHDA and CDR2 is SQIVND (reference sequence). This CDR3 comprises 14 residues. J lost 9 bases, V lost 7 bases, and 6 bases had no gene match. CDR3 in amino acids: CASTRLAGGGEQFF. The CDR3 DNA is TGTGCCAGTACCAGACTAGCGGGAGGTGGTGAGCAGTTCTTC.

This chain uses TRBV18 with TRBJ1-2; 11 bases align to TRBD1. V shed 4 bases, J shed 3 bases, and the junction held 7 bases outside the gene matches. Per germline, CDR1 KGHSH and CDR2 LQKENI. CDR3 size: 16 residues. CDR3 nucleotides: TGTGCCAGCTCACAATCACGGACAGGGGGCCACTATGGCTACACCTTC. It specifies CASSQSRTGGHYGYTF. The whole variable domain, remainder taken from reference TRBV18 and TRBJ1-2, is NAGVMQNPRHLVRRRGQEARLRCSPMKGHSHVYWYRQLPEEGLKFMVYLQKENIIDESGMPKERFSAEFPKEGPSILRIQQVVRGDSAAYFCASSQSRTGGHYGYTFGSGTRLTVV.

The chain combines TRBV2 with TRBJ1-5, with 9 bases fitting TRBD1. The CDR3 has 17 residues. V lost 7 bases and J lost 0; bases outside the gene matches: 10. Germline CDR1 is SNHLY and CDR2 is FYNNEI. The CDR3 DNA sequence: TGTGCCAGCAACTTCGGACAGGGGATTTATAGCAATCAGCCCCAGCATTTT. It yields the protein CASNFGQGIYSNQPQHF. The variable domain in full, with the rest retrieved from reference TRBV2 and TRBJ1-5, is EPEVTQTPSHQVTQMGQEVILRCVPISNHLYFYWYRQILGQKVEFLVSFYNNEISEKSEIFDDQFSVERPDGSNFTLKIRSTKLEDSAMYFCASNFGQGIYSNQPQHFGDGTRLSIL.

Here the CDR3 DNA reads TGTGCCAGCAGCCTGTTGGACACTGAAGCTTTCTTT. Translating gives CASSLLDTEAFF. The V gene is TRBV5-6, the J gene TRBJ1-1; D unclear. The V gene lost 4 bases and the J gene lost 3 bases, with 7 bases spanning the gap. The CDR3 spans 12 residues. Germline lookup yields CDR1 SGHDT and CDR2 YYEEEE.

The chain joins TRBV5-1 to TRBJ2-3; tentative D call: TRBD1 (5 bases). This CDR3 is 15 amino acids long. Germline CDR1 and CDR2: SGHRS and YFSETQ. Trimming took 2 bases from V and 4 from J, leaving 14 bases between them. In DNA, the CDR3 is TGCGCCAGCAGCTTCGCCAGGGATTTAGCAGATACGCAGTATTTT. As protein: CASSFARDLADTQYF.

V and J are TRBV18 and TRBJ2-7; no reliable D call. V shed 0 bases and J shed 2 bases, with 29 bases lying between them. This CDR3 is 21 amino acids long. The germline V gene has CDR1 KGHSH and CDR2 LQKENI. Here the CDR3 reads CASSPPPPRSTLTHRTYEQYF. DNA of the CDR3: TGTGCCAGCTCACCACCGCCTCCCCGGTCGACGCTGACGCACCGAACCTACGAGCAGTACTTC.

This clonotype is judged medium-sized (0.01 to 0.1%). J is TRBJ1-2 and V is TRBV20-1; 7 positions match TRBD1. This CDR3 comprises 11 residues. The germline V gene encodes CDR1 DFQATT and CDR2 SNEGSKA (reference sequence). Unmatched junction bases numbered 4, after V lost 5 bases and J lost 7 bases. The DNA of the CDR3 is TGCAGTGCTTACTCAGGGGGTGGCTACACCTTC. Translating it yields CSAYSGGGYTF.

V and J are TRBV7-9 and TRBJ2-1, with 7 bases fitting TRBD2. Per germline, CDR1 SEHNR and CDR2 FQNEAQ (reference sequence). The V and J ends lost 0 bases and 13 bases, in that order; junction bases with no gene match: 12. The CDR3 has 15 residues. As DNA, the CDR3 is TGTGCCAGCAGCTTAGCGGGGAACGTTGGGGGGGAACAGTTCTTC. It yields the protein CASSLAGNVGGEQFF.

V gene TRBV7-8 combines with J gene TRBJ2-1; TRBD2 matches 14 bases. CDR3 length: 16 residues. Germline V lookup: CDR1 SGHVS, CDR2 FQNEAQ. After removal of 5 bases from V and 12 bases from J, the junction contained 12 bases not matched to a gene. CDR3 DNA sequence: TGTGCCAGCAGCCCCGGAGGGACTAGCGGGAGAGTATGGCAGTTCTTC. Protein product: CASSPGGTSGRVWQFF.

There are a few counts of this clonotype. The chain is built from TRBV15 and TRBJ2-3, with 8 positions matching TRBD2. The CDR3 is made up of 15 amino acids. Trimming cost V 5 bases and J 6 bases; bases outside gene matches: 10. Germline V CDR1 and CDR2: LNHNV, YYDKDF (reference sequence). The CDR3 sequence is CATSGERGSTDTQYF. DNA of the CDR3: TGTGCCACCAGCGGGGAGCGGGGGAGTACGGATACGCAGTATTTT.

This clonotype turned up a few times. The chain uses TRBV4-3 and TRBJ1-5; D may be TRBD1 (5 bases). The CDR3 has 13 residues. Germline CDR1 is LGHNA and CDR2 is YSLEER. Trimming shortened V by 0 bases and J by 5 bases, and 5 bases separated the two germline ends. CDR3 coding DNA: TGCGCCAGCAGCCAAGAGGGGGATCAGCCCCAGCATTTT. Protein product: CASSQEGDQPQHF.

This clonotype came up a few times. CDR3 nucleotides: TGTGCCAGCAGCCCAAGGTCCAGGAGGACCTACGAGCAGTACTTC. Translated: CASSPRSRRTYEQYF. J is TRBJ2-7 and V is TRBV11-2; perhaps TRBD2 as D (5 bases). Trimming shortened V by 5 bases and J by 2 bases, and 16 bases separated the two germline ends. The CDR3 totals 15 residues. Germline loops: CDR1 SGHAT, CDR2 FQNNGV.

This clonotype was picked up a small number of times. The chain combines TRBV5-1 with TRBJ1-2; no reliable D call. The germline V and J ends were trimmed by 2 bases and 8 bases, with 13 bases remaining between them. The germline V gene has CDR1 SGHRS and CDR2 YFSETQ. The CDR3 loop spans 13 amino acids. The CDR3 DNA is TGCGCCAGCAGCTTTGGAACCCTCCAAGGCTACACCTTC. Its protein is CASSFGTLQGYTF.

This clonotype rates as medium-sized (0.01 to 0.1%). The CDR3 nucleotides are TGTGCCACCAGTGGCTCTTATCGGGGGACCCAGTACTTC. It translates to CATSGSYRGTQYF. The chain employs TRBV24-1 and TRBJ2-5; weak D call: TRBD2 (5 bases). Germline-derived CDR1 and CDR2 are KGHDR and SFDVKD. Trimming pared 5 bases from V and 7 bases from J, leaving 13 bases between. This CDR3 comprises 13 residues.

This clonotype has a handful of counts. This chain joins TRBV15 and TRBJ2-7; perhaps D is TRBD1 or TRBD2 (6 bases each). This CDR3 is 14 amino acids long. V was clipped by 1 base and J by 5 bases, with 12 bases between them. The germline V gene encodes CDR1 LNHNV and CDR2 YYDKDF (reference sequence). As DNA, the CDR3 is TGTGCCACCAGCAGAGGGGGGGACAACAACGAGCAGTACTTC. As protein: CATSRGGDNNEQYF.

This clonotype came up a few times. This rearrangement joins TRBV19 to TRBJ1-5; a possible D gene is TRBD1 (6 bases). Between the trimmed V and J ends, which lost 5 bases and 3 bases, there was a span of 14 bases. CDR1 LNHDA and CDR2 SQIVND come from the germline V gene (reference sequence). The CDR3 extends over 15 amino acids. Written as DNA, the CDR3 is TGTGCCAGTAGTCCTGGGACAAGCTTCAATCAGCCCCAGCATTTT. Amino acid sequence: CASSPGTSFNQPQHF. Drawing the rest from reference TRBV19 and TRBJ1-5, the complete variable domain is DGGITQSPKYLFRKEGQNVTLSCEQNLNHDAMYWYRQDPGQGLRLIYYSQIVNDFQKGDIAEGYSVSREKKESFPLTVTSAQKNPTAFYLCASSPGTSFNQPQHFGDGTRLSIL.

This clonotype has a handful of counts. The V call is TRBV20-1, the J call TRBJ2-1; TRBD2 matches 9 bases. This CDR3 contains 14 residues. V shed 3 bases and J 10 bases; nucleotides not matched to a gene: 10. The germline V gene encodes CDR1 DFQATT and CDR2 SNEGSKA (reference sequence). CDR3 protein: CSASRREGLEEQFF. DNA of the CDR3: TGCAGTGCTAGTAGGCGGGAGGGCCTGGAAGAGCAGTTCTTC.

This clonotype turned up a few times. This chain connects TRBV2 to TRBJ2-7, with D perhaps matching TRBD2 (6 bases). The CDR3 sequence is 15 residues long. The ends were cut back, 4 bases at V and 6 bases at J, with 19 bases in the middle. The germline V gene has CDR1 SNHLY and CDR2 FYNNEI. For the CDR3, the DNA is TGTGCCAGCAGTGCTTCGGGACTCGCGACGGGCGAGCAGTACTTC. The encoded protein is CASSASGLATGEQYF.

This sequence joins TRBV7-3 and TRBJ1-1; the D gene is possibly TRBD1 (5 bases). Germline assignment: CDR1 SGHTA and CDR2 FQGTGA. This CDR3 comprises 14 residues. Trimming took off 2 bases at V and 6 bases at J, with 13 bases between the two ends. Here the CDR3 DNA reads TGTGCCAGCAGCTTAGACGGCGGGGGAGCTGAAGCTTTCTTT. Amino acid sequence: CASSLDGGGAEAFF.